One sample yielded the 21 T cell receptor beta chains listed below, sequenced in a study of shared clonotypes between healthy human individuals. Profiled with immunoSEQ multiplex PCR; TCRdb holds only in-frame clones, not every one. The table lists about 530,000 clones, 96% of them singletons. The source material was naive CD4+ T cells sorted from blood. Subset noted: CD45RA+ positively selected. The receptors originated from a young woman in good health.

The sample holds one count of this clone. The chain is built from TRBV6-1 and TRBJ2-1; possible D gene TRBD1, 6 bases. The CDR3 sequence is 14 residues long. V lost 8 bases to trimming and J lost 7 bases, with 18 bases between them. Germline CDR1 MNHNS, CDR2 SASEGT. CDR3 nucleotide sequence: TGTGCCAGCGACAGGTCCGCTCTATCAAATGAGCAGTTCTTC. It translates to CASDRSALSNEQFF.

This chain connects TRBV30 to TRBJ2-1; 12 bases agree with TRBD2. Trimming removed 8 bases from V and 0 bases from J; junction bases left unmatched: 8. CDR3 length equals 16 residues. Germline CDR1 reads GTSNPN; CDR2 reads SVGIG (reference sequence). DNA of the CDR3: TGTGCCATATCAGGGACTAGCGGGCTCTCCTACAATGAGCAGTTCTTC. It is translated as CAISGTSGLSYNEQFF.

This chain connects TRBV5-1 to TRBJ2-5, with 10 bases aligning to TRBD2. The CDR3 totals 15 residues. The germline gives CDR1 SGHRS, CDR2 YFSETQ. With 3 bases clipped from V and 3 bases from J, the junction kept 5 bases outside the gene matches. The CDR3 sequence: CASSSSGRAEETQYF. The CDR3 DNA is TGCGCCAGCAGCTCGAGCGGGAGGGCCGAAGAGACCCAGTACTTC. The full variable domain, its missing parts supplied by reference TRBV5-1 and TRBJ2-5, is KAGVTQTPRYLIKTRGQQVTLSCSPISGHRSVSWYQQTPGQGLQFLFEYFSETQRNKGNFPGRFSGRQFSNSRSEMNVSTLELGDSALYLCASSSSGRAEETQYFGPGTRLLVL.

This chain joins TRBV23-1 and TRBJ2-2; D is ambiguous. TRBV23-1 is reported as an ORF; its role is uncertain. Trimming pared 4 bases from V and 5 bases from J, leaving 11 bases between. This CDR3 spans 14 amino acids. The CDR3 reads CASSRQDLTGELFF. The CDR3 coding sequence is TGCGCCAGCAGTCGTCAGGATCTTACCGGGGAGCTGTTTTTT.

The V call is TRBV11-2, the J call TRBJ2-3; a possible D gene is TRBD1 (6 bases). There are 17 residues in the CDR3. Germline assignment: CDR1 SGHAT and CDR2 FQNNGV. Trimming stripped 5 bases from V and 3 bases from J, with 21 bases between. CDR3 sequence: CASSPYHRVGLTDTQYF. As DNA, the CDR3 is TGTGCCAGCAGCCCGTACCACAGGGTCGGGCTGACAGATACGCAGTATTTT.

This chain links TRBV6-5 with TRBJ2-7; a possible D gene is TRBD1 (5 bases). This CDR3 has 13 amino acids. V lost 2 bases, J lost 3 bases, and 8 bases lay in between. Germline lookup yields CDR1 MNHEY and CDR2 SVGAGI. As DNA, the CDR3 is TGTGCCAGCAGTTACAAGGGGTTCTACGAGCAGTACTTC. This sequence encodes CASSYKGFYEQYF.

V and J are TRBV6-6 and TRBJ1-1; D is uncertain. Germline V gene sequence: CDR1 MNHNY, CDR2 SVGAGI (reference sequence). The CDR3 extends over 13 amino acids. Trimming left V 7 bases short and J 0 bases short, with 9 bases between. CDR3 sequence: CASTDGLNTEAFF. CDR3 nucleotides: TGTGCCAGCACGGACGGGTTGAACACTGAAGCTTTCTTT.

In its sample, this clone was seen a few times. The chain combines TRBV6-5 with TRBJ2-7, with D perhaps TRBD2 (5 bases). V was pared by 7 bases and J by 0 bases, with 13 bases between. The CDR3 is 14 amino acids. Germline CDR1 reads MNHEY; CDR2 reads SVGAGI. CDR3 in amino acids: CASTGFPNSYEQYF. The DNA of the CDR3 is TGTGCCAGCACGGGATTCCCCAACTCCTACGAGCAGTACTTC.

This rearrangement joins TRBV6-1 to TRBJ2-7; possibly TRBD1 for D (5 bases). The CDR3 is 14 amino acids. CDR1 and CDR2 (germline): MNHNS, SASEGT. V was trimmed by 7 bases and J by 3 bases, leaving 16 bases between them. The CDR3 DNA sequence: TGTGCCAGCATGGTAGGGGCTAATTACTACGAGCAGTACTTC. Translation: CASMVGANYYEQYF.

This rearrangement joins TRBV10-3 to TRBJ1-5; 7 nucleotides line up with TRBD1. The length of the CDR3 is 15 residues. The J segment lost 3 bases and the V segment lost 3 bases, leaving 5 bases of the junction unmatched. Per the germline V gene, CDR1 is ENHRY and CDR2 is SYGVKD. CDR3 in amino acids: CAISEKTGVNQPQHF. The CDR3 DNA is TGTGCCATCAGTGAAAAAACAGGGGTCAATCAGCCCCAGCATTTT.

The table lists this clone with a count of one. In DNA form, the CDR3 reads TGTGCCAGCAGCCTTGGGGGGCGCAATCAGCCCCAGCATTTT. This sequence encodes CASSLGGRNQPQHF. V and J are TRBV5-6 and TRBJ1-5; tentative D call: TRBD1 (6 bases). The CDR3 contains 14 residues. CDR1 and CDR2 from the germline V gene are SGHDT and YYEEEE. V lost 4 bases and J lost 2, with 10 bases in between.

The chain combines TRBV2 with TRBJ1-2; TRBD1 aligns across 9 bases. This CDR3 spans 15 amino acids. The trim removed 7 bases at V and 4 bases at J, leaving 10 bases unmatched. Germline CDR1 SNHLY, CDR2 FYNNEI. The CDR3 here is CASTGGDREGYGYTF. In DNA form, the CDR3 reads TGTGCCAGCACCGGCGGGGACAGGGAAGGCTATGGCTACACCTTC.

DNA for the CDR3: TGTGCCAGCAGCTCACTGGTCCGGGAGACCCAGTACTTC. This codes for CASSSLVRETQYF. This chain uses TRBV7-6 with TRBJ2-5; D remains ambiguous. Germline CDR1 reads SGHVS; CDR2 reads FNYEAQ. V was trimmed by 4 bases and J by 5 bases, leaving 11 bases between them. This CDR3 spans 13 amino acids.

The genes are TRBV18 and TRBJ1-1, with 12 bases matching TRBD1. This CDR3 has 16 amino acids. Looked up from germline, CDR1 is KGHSH and CDR2 is LQKENI. The trim removed 5 bases at V and 3 bases at J, leaving 7 bases unmatched. CDR3 amino acids: CASSAGTGGRYTEAFF. The DNA of the CDR3 is TGTGCCAGCTCAGCCGGGACAGGGGGCAGATACACTGAAGCTTTCTTT.

The chain combines TRBV10-3 with TRBJ2-5; D not resolved. This CDR3 contains 13 residues. CDR1 and CDR2 from the germline V gene are ENHRY and SYGVKD. The V gene lost 0 bases and the J gene lost 5 bases, with 7 bases spanning the gap. In DNA, the CDR3 is TGTGCCATCAGTGAGTCCCCGCGGGAGACCCAGTACTTC. It encodes CAISESPRETQYF.

This clone was picked up one time. The chain links TRBV6-1 to TRBJ2-7; D is unclear. V was cut by 7 bases and J by 0 bases, with 10 bases left in between. Germline V CDR1 and CDR2: MNHNS, SASEGT. The CDR3 loop spans 13 amino acids. CDR3 sequence (DNA): TGTGCCAGCATTGCTCCCCACTCCTACGAGCAGTACTTC. Protein sequence: CASIAPHSYEQYF.

This chain joins TRBV19 and TRBJ2-5; D is tentatively TRBD1 or TRBD2 (5 bases each). The J call may not be correct, given that the DNA end is closer to TRBJ2-7. The CDR3 has 14 residues. The V gene's germline CDR1 is LNHDA and CDR2 SQIVND (reference sequence). CDR3 bases: TGTGCCAGTAGTACGGGGACGACAGATTACGAGCAGTACTTC. It translates to CASSTGTTDYEQYF.

With respect to this clone: One end of the junction varies from germline; a read error may be responsible. The genes are TRBV19 and TRBJ2-1; 7 nucleotides line up with TRBD1. CDR1 LNHDA and CDR2 SQIVND come from the germline V gene (reference sequence). This CDR3 contains 16 residues. As DNA, the CDR3 is TGTGCCAGTAGTCTAGACAGGGCACAAGGATTCAATGAGCAGTTCTTC. Translating it yields CASSLDRAQGFNEQFF.

In its sample, this clone was seen once. V usage is TRBV4-1 and J usage is TRBJ2-3; D gene ambiguous. This CDR3 comprises 12 residues. V shed 0 bases and J shed 6 bases, with 4 bases lying between them. In germline, CDR1 is MGHRA, CDR2 YSYEKL. The CDR3 nucleotides read TGCGCCAGCAGCCAAGATCTGGATACGCAGTATTTT. Translating it yields CASSQDLDTQYF.

The CDR3 is CASSSPPTGSYEQYF. CDR3 DNA sequence: TGTGCCAGCAGTTCCCCTCCGACAGGGTCCTACGAGCAGTACTTC. The chain couples TRBV28 to TRBJ2-7; 7 nucleotides align to TRBD1. CDR3 size: 15 residues. Germline values: CDR1 MDHEN, CDR2 SYDVKM. Losses at the gene ends were 4 bases for V and 1 base for J; bases not matched to a gene: 7.

The J gene is TRBJ2-7, the V gene TRBV6-6; D call uncertain. V was clipped by 5 bases and J by 4 bases, with 18 bases between them. This CDR3 is built from 15 residues. CDR1 and CDR2 from the germline V gene are MNHNY and SVGAGI (reference sequence). CDR3 in amino acids: CASSLGLGKRYEQYF. CDR3 nucleotide sequence: TGTGCCAGCAGTCTCGGATTGGGAAAACGGTACGAGCAGTACTTC.